Described below is a single T cell receptor (beta chain) sequence and its context. These data originate in a study of blood T cell repertoires in COVID-19. Looking at the study overall: Acute-phase and convalescent COVID-19 samples originated in the United States, Italy and Spain.

Participant ages covered roughly 18 to 89 years across approximately 25 US areas. This table comes from immunoSEQ multiplex PCR, and its TCRdb copy is limited to in-frame clones, with some not included. The data contain around 450,000 clones, 87% of them seen just once; the ten biggest clones take up over 1.5%. Germline V gene lookup returns CDR1 ENHRY and CDR2 SYGVKD. Trimming took 4 bases from V and 8 from J; bases not matched to a gene: 3. This CDR3 has 13 residues. The sequence was collected from a woman under 30 with acute COVID-19. The chain employs TRBV10-3 and TRBJ1-2; 11 bases line up with TRBD1. The sequenced sample was PBMCs or T cells enriched from blood (not recorded which). DNA of the CDR3: TGTGCCATCAGTGTGGACAGGGGGCACGGCTACACCTTC. This gives the protein CAISVDRGHGYTF.